The entry below describes one T cell receptor (beta chain). The sample is drawn from a study of blood T cell repertoires in COVID-19. Sequencing was performed with immunoSEQ multiplex PCR; in TCRdb, only in-frame clones are kept and a portion is missing. Here the sample spans around 230,000 clones, just under 85% being singletons. Germline V lookup: CDR1 SGDLS, CDR2 YYNGEE. Trimming pared 0 bases from V and 4 bases from J, leaving 10 bases between. The CDR3 extends over 15 amino acids. The clonotype comes from a woman aged 80 or over with acute or convalescent COVID-19. Material for sequencing was peripheral blood. The V and J genes are TRBV9 and TRBJ1-4; the D gene is possibly TRBD1 (5 bases). The CDR3 loop is CASSVGGTYNEKLFF. The CDR3, as DNA: TGTGCCAGCAGCGTAGGCGGGACGTATAATGAAAAACTGTTTTTT.